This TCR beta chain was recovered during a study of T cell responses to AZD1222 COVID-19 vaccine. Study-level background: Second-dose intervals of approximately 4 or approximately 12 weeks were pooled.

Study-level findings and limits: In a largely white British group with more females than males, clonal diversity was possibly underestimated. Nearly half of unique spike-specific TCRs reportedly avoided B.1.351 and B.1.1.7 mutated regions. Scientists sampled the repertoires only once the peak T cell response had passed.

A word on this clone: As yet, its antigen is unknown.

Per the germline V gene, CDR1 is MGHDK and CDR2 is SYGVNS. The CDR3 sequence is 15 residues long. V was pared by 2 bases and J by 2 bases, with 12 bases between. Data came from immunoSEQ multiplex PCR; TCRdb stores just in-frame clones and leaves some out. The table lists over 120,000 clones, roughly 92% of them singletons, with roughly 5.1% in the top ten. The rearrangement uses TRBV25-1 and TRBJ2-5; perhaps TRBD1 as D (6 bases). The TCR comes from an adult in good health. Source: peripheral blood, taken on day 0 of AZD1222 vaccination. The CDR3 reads CASSEGGRGQETQYF. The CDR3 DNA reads TGTGCCAGCAGTGAAGGGGGCAGGGGACAAGAGACCCAGTACTTC. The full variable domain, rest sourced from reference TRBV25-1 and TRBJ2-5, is EADIYQTPRYLVIGTGKKITLECSQTMGHDKMYWYQQDPGMELHLIHYSYGVNSTEKGDLSSESTVSRIRTEHFPLTLESARPSHTSQYLCASSEGGRGQETQYFGPGTRLLVL.